This T cell receptor beta chain appears in the sequencing data of a study of shared clonotypes between healthy human individuals. The protocol was immunoSEQ multiplex PCR, while the TCRdb copy is restricted to in-frame clones and leaves out a portion. Among around 650,000 clones listed, about 96% were seen once. The CDR3 contains 15 residues. V gave up 1 base and J gave up 3 bases, with 9 bases separating them. CDR1 and CDR2 (germline): SGHAT, FQNNGV. CD8 cells classed as naive were CD45RO-negative and positively selected for CCR7, excluding terminally differentiated effector memory CD45RA+ cells. Every contributor of samples was a Caucasian grown-up residing in Nashville, Tennessee.

This sequence joins TRBV11-2 and TRBJ2-2, with a tentative D call TRBD2 (5 bases). This receptor was identified in a woman aged 30 to 39 in good health. The specimen was naive CD8+ T cells sorted from blood. CDR3 residues: CASSLAGIDTGELFF. In DNA form, the CDR3 reads TGTGCCAGCAGCTTAGCGGGAATCGACACCGGGGAGCTGTTTTTT.